The 26 T cell receptor beta chains below all came from one sample that was sequenced in a study of cytomegalovirus exposure and HLA in healthy donors. The PCR employed 60 Vbeta primers together with 13 Jbeta primers. Method: immunoSEQ multiplex PCR; TCRdb's copy keeps in-frame clones and lacks some. The table gives 50,000 to 70,000 clones; the top ten clones make up 3.5% to 4% of it. The sample comprised PBMCs. These receptors came from a male donor in good health and CMV-seronegative.

This chain connects TRBV19 to TRBJ1-5; D may be TRBD1 (5 bases). V lost 3 bases, J lost 9 bases, and 15 bases lay in between. The CDR3 extends over 14 amino acids. Germline values: CDR1 LNHDA, CDR2 SQIVND (reference sequence). The CDR3 DNA reads as TGTGCCAGTAGTATTACGCAGGGTGGCGGGCCCCAGCATTTT. This gives the protein CASSITQGGGPQHF.

The rearrangement uses TRBV7-8 and TRBJ2-2; possibly TRBD2 for D (6 bases). From germline, CDR1 is SGHVS and CDR2 FQNEAQ. V was shortened by 2 bases and J by 1 base, with 17 bases between the two germline ends. The CDR3 extends over 18 amino acids. The CDR3 region is CASSLSTAVAENTGELFF. For the CDR3, the DNA is TGTGCCAGCAGCTTATCCACCGCGGTAGCGGAGAACACCGGGGAGCTGTTTTTT.

The genes are TRBV5-1 and TRBJ2-1; a weak D match, TRBD1 (5 bases). Between the trimmed V and J ends, which lost 2 bases and 5 bases, there was a span of 11 bases. Looked up from germline, CDR1 is SGHRS and CDR2 is YFSETQ. This CDR3 is built from 14 residues. The CDR3 coding sequence is TGCGCCAGCAGCTTTAGGGGCCCTGACAATGAGCAGTTCTTC. This sequence encodes CASSFRGPDNEQFF.

The V and J genes are TRBV11-2 and TRBJ1-2, with unresolved D. Trimming shortened V by 6 bases and J by 5 bases, and 10 bases separated the two germline ends. CDR3 length: 12 amino acids. Germline-derived CDR1 and CDR2 are SGHAT and FQNNGV. CDR3: CASSKGSYGYTF. The CDR3 DNA reads TGTGCCAGCAGTAAAGGGAGTTATGGCTACACCTTC. Full variable domain (outside the CDR3, taken from reference TRBV11-2 and TRBJ1-2): EAGVAQSPRYKIIEKRQSVAFWCNPISGHATLYWYQQILGQGPKLLIQFQNNGVVDDSQLPKDRFSAERLKGVDSTLKIQPAKLEDSAVYLCASSKGSYGYTFGSGTRLTVV.

This chain uses TRBV4-3 with TRBJ2-1; 12 positions match TRBD2. V trimming: 4 bases; J trimming: 9 bases; junction bases outside the gene matches: 10. The CDR3 length is 16 residues. The germline CDR1 and CDR2 sequences are LGHNA and YSLEER. CDR3 residues: CASSPRWASGRVEQFF. The DNA for the CDR3 is TGCGCCAGCAGCCCCCGGTGGGCTAGCGGGAGGGTTGAGCAGTTCTTC.

V is TRBV6-6 and J is TRBJ2-7, with 9 bases fitting TRBD1. Germline V gene data show CDR1 as MNHNY and CDR2 as SVGAGI (reference sequence). The CDR3 covers 13 residues. V was pared by 7 bases and J by 5 bases, with 6 bases of the junction left unmatched. The CDR3 spells CASNPGQGHEQYF. The CDR3, as DNA: TGTGCCAGCAACCCGGGACAGGGCCACGAGCAGTACTTC.

V gene TRBV10-3 combines with J gene TRBJ2-7, with D hard to call. Germline values: CDR1 ENHRY, CDR2 SYGVKD. CDR3 size: 13 residues. V lost 3 bases and J 5 bases, leaving 11 bases between the germline ends. DNA for the CDR3: TGTGCCATCAGTGAATCGGCACGGGACGAGCAGTACTTC. Encoded protein: CAISESARDEQYF.

A note on this clone: An end of the junction does not agree with germline; a read error may underlie this. The sample has other DNA sequences that encode this CDR3 too. This chain links TRBV4-3 with TRBJ1-1, with 8 bases matching TRBD1. CDR1 and CDR2 from the germline V gene are LGHNA and YSLEER. CDR3 length equals 21 residues. The CDR3 reads CASSQESTTGGEHRENTEDFF. CDR3 DNA: TGCGCCAGCAGCCAAGAGTCCACTACAGGGGGAGAACACAGGGAGAACACTGAAGATTTCTTT.

V and J are TRBV11-2 and TRBJ2-3; 11 nucleotides line up with TRBD2. V lost 4 bases and J lost 3; bases outside the gene matches: 15. There are 19 residues in the CDR3. The germline V gene encodes CDR1 SGHAT and CDR2 FQNNGV. CDR3 DNA sequence: TGTGCCAGCAGCTCGGGATACGCCCTTACTAGCGGGAGAACAGATACGCAGTATTTT. It codes for CASSSGYALTSGRTDTQYF.

This chain joins TRBV6-4 and TRBJ2-3; D remains unclear. With 4 bases removed from V and 0 bases from J, the gap between germline ends came to 8 bases. CDR3 length: 14 residues. Germline values: CDR1 MRHNA, CDR2 SNTAGT. The CDR3 DNA sequence: TGTGCCAGCAGTGCCCGACACAGCACAGATACGCAGTATTTT. Amino acids: CASSARHSTDTQYF.

The chain uses TRBV6-5 and TRBJ2-4; the match to TRBD2 covers 9 bases. The CDR3 extends over 15 amino acids. J was trimmed by 7 bases and V by 6 bases; bases with no gene match: 10. Germline lookup yields CDR1 MNHEY and CDR2 SVGAGI. The CDR3 here is CASRLTSGPRNIQYF. DNA for the CDR3: TGTGCCAGCAGGCTGACTAGCGGCCCCCGCAACATTCAGTACTTC.

The V call is TRBV5-4, the J call TRBJ2-2; 7 positions agree with TRBD1. The CDR3 contains 17 residues. With V trimmed by 4 bases and J by 2 bases, 11 bases remained unmatched. The V gene's germline CDR1 is SGHNT and CDR2 YYREEE (reference sequence). The CDR3 region has the DNA TGTGCCAGCAGCCTTATTCAGGGGGAGAGAAACACCGGGGAGCTGTTTTTT. This translates into CASSLIQGERNTGELFF.

This rearrangement joins TRBV7-9 to TRBJ2-3; D unclear. The CDR3 contains 15 residues. V lost 4 bases to trimming and J lost 2 bases, with 13 bases between them. Looked up from germline, CDR1 is SEHNR and CDR2 is FQNEAQ (reference sequence). The CDR3 here is CASSSRLRITDTQYF. The CDR3 DNA reads TGTGCCAGCAGCTCCAGACTCCGTATCACAGATACGCAGTATTTT.

The chain couples TRBV6-1 to TRBJ1-1; 8 bases fit TRBD1. This CDR3 has 13 residues. V was pared by 2 bases and J by 5 bases, with 1 base of the junction left unmatched. CDR1 is MNHNS and CDR2 is SASEGT in the germline V gene. The CDR3 is CASSEYRGTEAFF. DNA for the CDR3: TGTGCCAGCAGTGAATACAGGGGGACTGAAGCTTTCTTT.

The chain employs TRBV19 and TRBJ2-6, with D tentatively TRBD1 (5 bases). V lost 5 bases and J 3 bases, leaving 17 bases between the germline ends. The CDR3 consists of 17 residues. The germline CDR1 and CDR2 sequences are LNHDA and SQIVND (reference sequence). The CDR3 protein is CASSDSPVGVGANVLTF. The CDR3 DNA follows: TGTGCCAGTAGTGACAGCCCGGTAGGAGTTGGGGCCAACGTCCTGACTTTC.

About this clone: Other DNA sequences within the sample encode an identical CDR3. This chain links TRBV6-5 with TRBJ1-6; 8 positions match TRBD1. V trimming: 5 bases; J trimming: 7 bases; junction bases outside the gene matches: 7. Germline CDR1 reads MNHEY; CDR2 reads SVGAGI. The CDR3 has 15 residues. The DNA of the CDR3 is TGTGCCAGCAGTCCAGACAGGGGCAAGAATTCACCCCTCCACTTT. Protein product: CASSPDRGKNSPLHF.

The chain links TRBV28 to TRBJ2-2; TRBD1 aligns across 8 bases. This CDR3 contains 15 residues. Germline lookup yields CDR1 MDHEN and CDR2 SYDVKM. J lost 6 bases, V lost 5 bases, and 8 bases had no gene match. This chain's CDR3 is CASSLRTGTSGELFF. The CDR3, as DNA: TGTGCCAGCAGTCTTCGGACAGGGACGTCCGGGGAGCTGTTTTTT.

This chain uses TRBV19 with TRBJ2-1; D gene uncertain. Trimming took off 5 bases at V and 6 bases at J, with 8 bases between the two ends. Per germline, CDR1 LNHDA and CDR2 SQIVND (reference sequence). The CDR3 sequence is 12 residues long. The CDR3 nucleotides are TGTGCCAGTAGTTCCGACACCAATGAGCAGTTCTTC. It yields the protein CASSSDTNEQFF.

Worth noting for this clone: The same CDR3 can be traced to other DNA sequences in this sample. The chain carries TRBV7-2 and TRBJ1-2, with D possibly being TRBD1 (5 bases). There are 14 residues in the CDR3. The germline CDR1 and CDR2 sequences are SGHTA and FQGNSA. The V end was cut by 5 bases, the J end by 2 bases, with 12 bases between. The CDR3 region has the DNA TGTGCCAGCAGCCCGGGGGGATCCAACTATGGCTACACCTTC. Residues: CASSPGGSNYGYTF. Full variable domain (remainder filled in from reference TRBV7-2 and TRBJ1-2): GAGVSQSPSNKVTEKGKDVELRCDPISGHTALYWYRQSLGQGLEFLIYFQGNSAPDKSGLPSDRFSAERTGGSVSTLTIQRTQQEDSAVYLCASSPGGSNYGYTFGSGTRLTVV.

V gene TRBV29-1 combines with J gene TRBJ2-1, with 7 nucleotides matching TRBD2. CDR1 and CDR2 from the germline V gene are SQVTM and ANQGSEA. V was pared by 3 bases and J by 7 bases, with 9 bases of the junction left unmatched. The CDR3 covers 14 residues. The CDR3 here is CSVDAGWGGNEQFF. The CDR3 DNA sequence: TGCAGCGTTGATGCGGGGTGGGGAGGGAATGAGCAGTTCTTC.

The CDR3 DNA reads TGTGCCAGCAGCTTTACAGGGACCACAGATACGCAGTATTTT. Its protein is CASSFTGTTDTQYF. This chain joins TRBV5-4 and TRBJ2-3; D is perhaps TRBD1 (6 bases). V shed 2 bases and J shed 2 bases, with 9 bases lying between them. The CDR3 runs to 14 residues. Germline assignment: CDR1 SGHNT and CDR2 YYREEE (reference sequence). Filled out from reference TRBV5-4 and TRBJ2-3, the complete variable domain reads ETGVTQSPTHLIKTRGQQVTLRCSSQSGHNTVSWYQQALGQGPQFIFQYYREEENGRGNFPPRFSGLQFPNYSSELNVNALELDDSALYLCASSFTGTTDTQYFGPGTRLTVL.

Remarks on this clone: The junction departs from germline at one end; a sequencing error may be responsible. The rearrangement links TRBV28 to TRBJ2-1, with D maybe TRBD2 (7 bases). In germline, CDR1 is MDHEN, CDR2 SYDVKM. The CDR3 runs 18 residues. The CDR3, as DNA: TGTGCCAGCATCCCCTTTCGGGGAGGGGGGAGCTCCGACAATGAGCAGTTCTTC. Translated: CASIPFRGGGSSDNEQFF.

The J gene is TRBJ2-7, the V gene TRBV11-2; 11 bases map to TRBD2. The CDR3 length is 16 residues. J lost 2 bases, V lost 4 bases, and 7 bases had no gene match. Germline CDR1 SGHAT, CDR2 FQNNGV. Here the CDR3 reads CASSSGLAGLAYEQYF. DNA for the CDR3: TGTGCCAGCAGCTCAGGACTAGCGGGCTTGGCCTACGAGCAGTACTTC.

The V call is TRBV27, the J call TRBJ2-7; 10 nucleotides line up with TRBD2. Germline CDR1 MNHEY, CDR2 SMNVEV (reference sequence). The CDR3 has 15 amino acids. V lost 6 bases, J lost 2 bases, and 7 bases stayed unmatched. In nucleotides, the CDR3 is TGTGCCAGCAGCTCCTGGACTAGCGGCGCCTACGAGCAGTACTTC. It translates to CASSSWTSGAYEQYF.

V usage is TRBV7-3 and J usage is TRBJ2-7; 10 nucleotides align to TRBD1. Germline loops: CDR1 SGHTA, CDR2 FQGTGA. This CDR3 spans 15 amino acids. After removal of 2 bases from V and 3 bases from J, the junction contained 4 bases not matched to a gene. The DNA for the CDR3 is TGTGCCAGCAGCTTACAGGGACAGGGGAGCTACGAGCAGTACTTC. It specifies CASSLQGQGSYEQYF. Based on the CDR3 plus reference TRBV7-3 and TRBJ2-7, the full variable domain is GAGVSQTPSNKVTEKGKYVELRCDPISGHTALYWYRQSLGQGPEFLIYFQGTGAADDSGLPNDRFFAVRPEGSVSTLKIQRTERGDSAVYLCASSLQGQGSYEQYFGPGTRLTVT.

The chain couples TRBV6-4 to TRBJ2-3, with 11 bases that match TRBD2. Trimming removed 8 bases from V and 5 bases from J; junction bases left unmatched: 15. The CDR3 spans 17 residues. Per the germline V gene, CDR1 is MRHNA and CDR2 is SNTAGT. In DNA form, the CDR3 reads TGTGCCAGCCATAACCCCACGACTAGCGGGAAAAAAGATACGCAGTATTTT. Translating it yields CASHNPTTSGKKDTQYF.